The source of this T cell receptor beta chain is a study of vaccination and CD4 T cells after COVID-19. The wider study: Following dose two, a median about 70 days (range 14 to 241) passed before post-vaccine samples were taken. Control cultures used a CEFX viral epitope pool, an HIV-1 Nef peptide pool, or no peptide.

The CDR3 contains 16 residues. The germline CDR1 and CDR2 sequences are MNHEY and SMNVEV (reference sequence). V shed 7 bases, J shed 3 bases, and the junction held 10 bases outside the gene matches. With respect to this clonotype: The target antigen is unknown.

Treatment indicated: roughly nine-day PBMC culture with coronavirus spike peptide pools or control peptides (ViraFEST assay). The Oncomine TCR Beta short-read assay was applied to DNA of cultured CD4+ T cells. Extraction of genomic DNA was performed on cultured CD4+ T cells. TCRdb recomputed calls from the PCR reads with MiXCR, one row per CDR3 protein. The repertoire holds some 10,000 distinct CDR3 sequences, with almost 65% as singletons. J is TRBJ2-3 and V is TRBV27, with 10 bases that match TRBD2. This receptor was identified in a human donor who had recovered from COVID-19. This material consisted of CD4+ T cells from blood, cultured in vitro, taken before SARS-CoV-2 vaccination. The CDR3 loop reads CASTSRLAGVTDTQYF. CDR3 nucleotides: TGTGCCAGCACCAGTCGCCTAGCGGGAGTTACAGATACGCAGTATTTT.